Listed below are T cell receptor beta chains from one sample, sequenced in a study of PD-1 blockade in classical Hodgkin lymphoma. Data came from immunoSEQ multiplex PCR; TCRdb stores just in-frame clones and leaves some out. The table shows tens of thousands of clones, with less than 95% occurring only once. Sequenced here: peripheral blood mononuclear cells (PBMCs), sampled before the fourth cycle of nivolumab. The source is a human donor with classical Hodgkin lymphoma. Both conserved end residues are part of each CDR3. Fields, in order: V gene, clone size, J gene, D gene, CDR3 protein, CDR3 DNA. A D gene is named only where the DNA matches it firmly. The size field is filled for only some rows; it gives once, few, many or a size class.

TRBV9	.	TRBJ2-5	.	CASSVKGTGETQYF	TGTGCCAGCAGCGTGAAGGGGACGGGGGAGACCCAGTACTTC
TRBV19	.	TRBJ1-2	TRBD1	CASSPGTGGSYTF	TGTGCCAGTAGTCCCGGGACAGGGGGCTCATACACCTTC
TRBV2	.	TRBJ2-7	.	CASTITGFYEQYF	TGTGCCAGCACTATTACAGGGTTCTACGAGCAGTACTTC
TRBV27	.	TRBJ2-1	.	CASSTRPDSLYNEQFF	TGTGCCAGCAGTACACGCCCGGACAGCCTATACAATGAGCAGTTCTTC
TRBV19	.	TRBJ2-2	.	CASSIGAPGELFF	TGTGCCAGTAGTATAGGAGCCCCGGGGGAGCTGTTTTTT
TRBV5-1	.	TRBJ1-1	.	CASSLRGGTAGEAFF	TGCGCCAGCAGCTTGAGAGGGGGGACCGCCGGGGAAGCTTTCTTT
TRBV2	once	TRBJ2-1	TRBD1	CASGTGPPMLFF	TGTGCCAGCGGGACAGGACCCCCAATGCTGTTCTTC
TRBV20-1	.	TRBJ1-3	.	CSAKVGNTIYF	TGCAGTGCCAAGGTGGGAAACACCATATATTTT
TRBV6-1	.	TRBJ2-3	TRBD2	CASSSGGFADTQYF	TGTGCCAGCAGCAGCGGGGGGTTTGCAGATACGCAGTATTTT
TRBV7-9	.	TRBJ1-2	.	CASSLSGDTYTF	TGTGCCAGCAGTCTATCGGGGGATACCTACACCTTC
TRBV4-1	.	TRBJ1-6	.	CASSQDLLSSYNSPLHF	TGCGCCAGCAGCCAAGACCTCCTGAGCTCCTATAATTCACCCCTCCACTTT
TRBV10-2	.	TRBJ1-4	.	CASSEPGPTLYGEKLFF	TGCGCCAGCAGTGAGCCGGGACCTACTCTTTACGGTGAAAAACTGTTTTTT
TRBV4-2	.	TRBJ1-3	.	CASSQPPSGEDTIYF	TGTGCCAGCAGCCAACCGCCTTCGGGGGAGGACACCATATATTTT
TRBV13	.	TRBJ1-1	.	CASSSPTGVVPEAFF	TGTGCCAGCAGCTCCCCTACGGGGGTAGTGCCTGAAGCTTTCTTT
TRBV7-6	.	TRBJ2-1	.	CASSPRAVGTPWREQFF	TGTGCCAGCAGCCCGAGGGCCGTTGGGACTCCTTGGCGTGAGCAGTTCTTC
TRBV19	.	TRBJ1-6	.	CASSIQSYNSPLHF	TGTGCCAGTAGTATCCAGAGCTATAATTCACCCCTCCACTTT
TRBV19	once	TRBJ1-6	TRBD1	CASSILGQVNSPLHF	TGTGCCAGTAGTATACTCGGACAGGTAAATTCACCCCTCCACTTT
TRBV6-5	.	TRBJ1-6	.	CASSWDRWKPLHF	TGTGCCAGCAGTTGGGACCGCTGGAAACCCCTCCACTTT
TRBV6-5	.	TRBJ1-3	.	CASRGGNIGNTIYF	TGTGCCAGCAGAGGGGGAAATATAGGAAACACCATATATTTT
TRBV27	.	TRBJ2-1	TRBD1	CASSQEAGGEQFF	TGTGCCAGCAGTCAAGAAGCAGGGGGTGAGCAGTTCTTC
TRBV18	.	TRBJ1-3	.	CASSPRESPSGNTIYF	TGTGCCAGCTCACCCCGGGAATCGCCTTCTGGAAACACCATATATTTT
TRBV28	.	TRBJ2-2	.	CASSFQRTGELFF	TGTGCCAGCAGTTTTCAGCGCACCGGGGAGCTGTTTTTT
TRBV5-1	.	TRBJ1-2	TRBD1	CASSAYPGTGAVGYGYTF	TGCGCCAGCAGCGCATACCCCGGTACAGGGGCCGTGGGCTATGGCTACACCTTC
TRBV5-4	once	TRBJ2-2	TRBD2	CASSPRSGGIAGELFF	TGTGCCAGCAGCCCTCGTAGCGGGGGTATCGCCGGGGAGCTGTTTTTT
TRBV23-1	.	TRBJ1-2	TRBD1	CASSQKDRRYTF	TGCGCCAGCAGTCAGAAGGACAGGCGCTACACCTTC
TRBV30	once	TRBJ2-1	TRBD2	CAWRGLAGGWSSYNEQFF	TGTGCCTGGAGGGGACTAGCGGGGGGCTGGAGCTCCTACAATGAGCAGTTCTTC
TRBV5-4	.	TRBJ2-1	TRBD2	CASSLEKGLAGNEQFF	TGTGCCAGCAGCCTAGAGAAAGGACTAGCAGGCAATGAGCAGTTCTTC
TRBV5-8	.	TRBJ1-1	.	CASIIYSGTPFEAFF	TGTGCCAGCATCATTTACTCCGGGACCCCTTTTGAAGCTTTCTTT
TRBV29-1	.	TRBJ1-2	TRBD1	CSVDQGVGRPVGYTF	TGCAGCGTGGACCAGGGGGTCGGGAGGCCTGTAGGCTACACCTTC
TRBV18	.	TRBJ1-1	.	CASSPLPTAVAEAFF	TGTGCCAGCTCACCTCTACCTACAGCGGTCGCTGAAGCTTTCTTT
TRBV30	.	TRBJ1-1	.	CAWSVNPAAEAFF	TGTGCCTGGAGTGTAAACCCCGCGGCTGAAGCTTTCTTT
TRBV7-9	.	TRBJ1-1	.	CASSLPGTEAFF	TGTGCCAGCAGCTTACCAGGGACTGAAGCTTTCTTT
TRBV12-5	once	TRBJ2-7	.	CASGLYPPGKGYEQYF	TGTGCTAGTGGTTTGTATCCCCCGGGGAAAGGGTACGAGCAGTACTTC
TRBV6-1	.	TRBJ1-2	TRBD1	CASSEDGTGLRGYTF	TGTGCCAGCAGTGAAGATGGGACAGGGCTTCGAGGCTACACCTTC
TRBV25-1	.	TRBJ2-1	.	CASSLLDEQFF	TGTGCCAGCTCACTCCTAGATGAGCAGTTCTTC
TRBV5-6	.	TRBJ2-2	TRBD2	CASSLGTSGATGELFF	TGTGCCAGCAGCCTTGGGACTAGCGGAGCCACCGGGGAGCTGTTTTTT
TRBV9	once	TRBJ2-5	TRBD2	CASSDPKAGAGETQYF	TGTGCCAGCAGCGACCCGAAAGCGGGGGCAGGAGAGACCCAGTACTTC